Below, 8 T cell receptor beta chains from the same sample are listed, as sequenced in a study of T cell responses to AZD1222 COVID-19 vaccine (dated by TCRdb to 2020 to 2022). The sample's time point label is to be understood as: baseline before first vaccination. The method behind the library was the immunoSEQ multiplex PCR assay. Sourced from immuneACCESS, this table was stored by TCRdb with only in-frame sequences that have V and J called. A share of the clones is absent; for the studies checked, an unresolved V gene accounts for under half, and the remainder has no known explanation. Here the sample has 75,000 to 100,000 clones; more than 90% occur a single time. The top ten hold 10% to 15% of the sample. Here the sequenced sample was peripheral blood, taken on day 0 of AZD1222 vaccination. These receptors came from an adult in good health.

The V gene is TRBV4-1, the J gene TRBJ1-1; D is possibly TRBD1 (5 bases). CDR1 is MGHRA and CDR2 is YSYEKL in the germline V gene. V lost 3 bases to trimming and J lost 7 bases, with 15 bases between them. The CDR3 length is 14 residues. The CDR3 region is CASSHEQVGSEAFF. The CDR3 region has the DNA TGCGCCAGCAGCCACGAACAGGTTGGCAGTGAAGCTTTCTTT.

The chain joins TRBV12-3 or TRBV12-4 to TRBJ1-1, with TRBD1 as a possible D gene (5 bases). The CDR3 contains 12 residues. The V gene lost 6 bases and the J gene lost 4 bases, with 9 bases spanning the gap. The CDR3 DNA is TGTGCCAGCAGCCAGGGAACCACTGAAGCTTTCTTT. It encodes CASSQGTTEAFF.

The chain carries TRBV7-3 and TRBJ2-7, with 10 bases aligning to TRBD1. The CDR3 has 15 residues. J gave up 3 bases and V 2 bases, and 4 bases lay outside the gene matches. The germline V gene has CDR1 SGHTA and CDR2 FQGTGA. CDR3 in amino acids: CASSLETGGNYEQYF. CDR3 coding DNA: TGTGCCAGCAGCTTAGAGACAGGGGGCAACTACGAGCAGTACTTC.

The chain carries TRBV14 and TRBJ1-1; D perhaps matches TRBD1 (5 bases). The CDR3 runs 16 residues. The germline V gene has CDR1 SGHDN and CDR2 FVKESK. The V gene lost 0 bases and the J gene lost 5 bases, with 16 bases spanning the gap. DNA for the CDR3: TGTGCCAGCAGCCAAGATGGCCAGGGTCTCGGAACTGAAGCTTTCTTT. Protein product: CASSQDGQGLGTEAFF.

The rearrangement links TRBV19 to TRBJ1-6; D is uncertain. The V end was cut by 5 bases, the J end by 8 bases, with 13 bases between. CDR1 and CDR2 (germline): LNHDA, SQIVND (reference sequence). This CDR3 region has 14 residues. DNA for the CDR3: TGTGCCAGTAGTGCGGACGGGTGGGATTCACCCCTCCACTTT. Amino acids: CASSADGWDSPLHF.

The DNA of the CDR3 is TGTGCCAGTAGTCCCGGACTGACCTCTGGAAACACCATATATTTT. The encoded protein is CASSPGLTSGNTIYF. This chain uses TRBV19 with TRBJ1-3; D is ambiguous. Between the trimmed V and J ends, which lost 5 bases and 0 bases, there was a span of 11 bases. CDR1 and CDR2 from the germline V gene are LNHDA and SQIVND (reference sequence). The CDR3 extends over 15 amino acids.

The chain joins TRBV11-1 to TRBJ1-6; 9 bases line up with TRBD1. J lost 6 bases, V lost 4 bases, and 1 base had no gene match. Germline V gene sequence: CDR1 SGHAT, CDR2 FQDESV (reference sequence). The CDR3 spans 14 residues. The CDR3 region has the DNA TGTGCCAGCAGCTGGGGACAGGGTAATTCACCCCTCCACTTT. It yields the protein CASSWGQGNSPLHF.

The CDR3 reads CASSLGLPGSYNEQFF. Here the CDR3 DNA reads TGCGCCAGCAGCTTGGGTTTGCCAGGCTCCTACAATGAGCAGTTCTTC. This rearrangement joins TRBV5-1 to TRBJ2-1, with D hard to call. Germline V CDR1 and CDR2: SGHRS, YFSETQ. V lost 0 bases and J 0 bases, leaving 10 bases between the germline ends. The CDR3 runs 16 residues.